The rows below give T cell receptor beta chains drawn from one sample of a study of T cells in localized non-small cell lung cancer. The method was immunoSEQ multiplex PCR; TCRdb's version includes in-frame clones alone and lacks a portion of them. The sample includes fewer than 90,000 clones, almost 85% seen only once; the top ten take approximately 3%. The sample here was peripheral blood, taken before any cancer treatment. The receptors were gathered from a man aged 40 to 70 with stage I lung adenocarcinoma. Both conserved end residues are part of each CDR3. The D gene is left open where the match is weak. Clone size is not always given. Where it is, it says once, few, many or a class for expanded clones.

TRBJ1-5	NA	NA	TRBV4-2	TGTGCCAGCCGCAGGGACGGGCAGCCCCAGCATTTT	CASRRDGQPQHF
TRBJ2-2	few	TRBD1	TRBV7-9	TGTGCCAGCAGCTTTCTGACAGGGCCGAACACCGGGGAGCTGTTTTTT	CASSFLTGPNTGELFF
TRBJ2-7	NA	NA	TRBV7-8	TGTGCCAGCAGCTTTGACCCTAGCTCCTACGAGCAGTACTTC	CASSFDPSSYEQYF
TRBJ2-5	NA	NA	TRBV7-3	TGTGCCAGCAGCTTAACCCCCCGGAGGGGGGAGACCCAGTACTTC	CASSLTPRRGETQYF
TRBJ1-4	NA	TRBD1	TRBV6-6	TGTGCCAGCAGTTACAAAGGGACAGGGAATGAAAAACTGTTTTTT	CASSYKGTGNEKLFF
TRBJ1-5	NA	NA	TRBV6-1	TGTGCCACCTACGGGGGGCTGGGACAGCCCCAGCATTTT	CATYGGLGQPQHF
TRBJ2-1	NA	TRBD1	TRBV19	TGTGCCAGTAGTAGGGACAGAAGCTCCTACAATGAGCAGTTCTTC	CASSRDRSSYNEQFF
TRBJ1-2	NA	TRBD1	TRBV5-1	TGCGCCAGCAGCGGAGGGACAGGACGGTCAAGTGGCTACACCTTC	CASSGGTGRSSGYTF
TRBJ1-1	NA	NA	TRBV5-6	TGTGCCAGCAGCTCCCTCGGGCGGAACACTGAAGCTTTCTTT	CASSSLGRNTEAFF
TRBJ2-2	few	NA	TRBV9	TGTGCCAGCAGCGTTACATCCGGGGAGCTGTTTTTT	CASSVTSGELFF
TRBJ2-1	NA	NA	TRBV19	TGTGCCAGTAGCATAGGACTTGTACCCAACAATGAGCAGTTCTTC	CASSIGLVPNNEQFF
TRBJ1-6	few	NA	TRBV6-1	TGTGCCAGCAGTGAAGCATTTCGGGCTACACCCCTCCACTTT	CASSEAFRATPLHF
TRBJ2-7	NA	NA	TRBV2	TGTGCCACGACCGGGGTCAGGGGTGGATCTTACGAGCAGTACTTC	CATTGVRGGSYEQYF
TRBJ2-7	NA	NA	TRBV11-3	TGTGCCAGCAGCCTCCGGGGCACCTCCCACGAGCAGTACTTC	CASSLRGTSHEQYF
TRBJ2-1	once	NA	TRBV5-1	TGCGCCAGCAGCTCAGCGGAAAGCTCCTACAATGAGCAGTTCTTC	CASSSAESSYNEQFF
TRBJ2-5	NA	TRBD2	TRBV19	TGTGCCAGTAGTATGGGAGGGGAAGGGACCCAGTACTTC	CASSMGGEGTQYF
TRBJ2-1	NA	TRBD1	TRBV5-1	TGCGCCAGCAGACCGGGACAGGGGACGAATGAGCAGTTCTTC	CASRPGQGTNEQFF
TRBJ1-2	NA	NA	TRBV2	TGTGCCAGCCAGCGGAGTCGGAGTGAGGGCTACACCTTC	CASQRSRSEGYTF
TRBJ1-1	NA	NA	TRBV19	TGTGCCAGTAGTATCCCCAGGGCATTAAACACTGAAGCTTTCTTT	CASSIPRALNTEAFF
TRBJ1-2	NA	TRBD1	TRBV28	TGTGCCAGCAGCCAAATACAGGGGGGCGATGGCTACACCTTC	CASSQIQGGDGYTF
TRBJ2-3	NA	TRBD1	TRBV5-1	TGCGCCAGCCGCCAAGGGGCAGGGGGCATAAATACGCAGTATTTT	CASRQGAGGINTQYF
TRBJ2-7	NA	NA	TRBV9	TGTGCCAGCAGCGTAGAAACAGGGAGTAAGGACGAGCAGTACTTC	CASSVETGSKDEQYF
TRBJ2-7	NA	TRBD2	TRBV30	TGTGCCTGGACCGGAGAGGTTGGCAGCGCCCCAACTAGCGGGAGTCCCTACGAGCAGTACTTC	CAWTGEVGSAPTSGSPYEQYF
TRBJ2-7	NA	TRBD2	TRBV19	TGTGCCAGTAGTATCGCGGTAGCGGGAGACTACGAGCAGTACTTC	CASSIAVAGDYEQYF
TRBJ2-7	NA	NA	TRBV7-9	TGTGCCAGCAGCTTAACCCGGAACGAGCAGTACTTC	CASSLTRNEQYF
TRBJ2-2	NA	TRBD1	TRBV7-3	TGTGCCAGCAGCTCCTCGACAGGGGGCTCCCCCGGGGAGCTGTTTTTT	CASSSSTGGSPGELFF
TRBJ1-1	NA	NA	TRBV7-9	TGTGCCAGCAGCCCAGGGGATTCGAACACTGAAGCTTTCTTT	CASSPGDSNTEAFF
TRBJ1-1	NA	NA	TRBV6-6	TGTGCCAGCAGTCCCTATATGAACACTGAAGCTTTCTTT	CASSPYMNTEAFF
TRBJ1-3	NA	NA	TRBV5-4	TGTGCCAGCAGCTTGGAAGGGGTTCGAAACACCATATATTTT	CASSLEGVRNTIYF
TRBJ1-5	NA	NA	TRBV18	TGTGCCAGCTCACCAAAGACAGTAAATCAGCCCCAGCATTTT	CASSPKTVNQPQHF
TRBJ2-7	NA	NA	TRBV5-1	TGCGCCAGCAGCTCCTTCGACTACGAGCAGTACTTC	CASSSFDYEQYF
TRBJ1-1	NA	NA	TRBV5-1	TGCGCCAGCAGCCTTCCCCCGAACACTGAAGCTTTCTTT	CASSLPPNTEAFF
TRBJ1-6	once	NA	TRBV5-1	TGCGCCAGCAGGGGAACCTTGGATTATAATTCACCCCTCCACTTT	CASRGTLDYNSPLHF
TRBJ2-3	NA	TRBD2	TRBV7-7	TGTGCCAGCAGCAAGGGTAGCGGGAGCACAGATACGCAGTATTTT	CASSKGSGSTDTQYF
TRBJ1-5	NA	NA	TRBV6-5	TGTGCCAGCAGTTCGAGGGGGGCGAGCAATCAGCCCCAGCATTTT	CASSSRGASNQPQHF
TRBJ1-5	NA	NA	TRBV19	TGTGCCTCCGCGTACAGGAGTGATAATCAGCCCCAGCATTTT	CASAYRSDNQPQHF
TRBJ2-3	NA	TRBD2	TRBV6-4	TGTGCCAGCAGTGAAGTGACTAGCGGGGCAGATACGCAGTATTTT	CASSEVTSGADTQYF
TRBJ2-7	NA	NA	TRBV7-2	TGTGCCAGCAGCTTGGCCCAGGGCTACGAGCAGTACTTC	CASSLAQGYEQYF